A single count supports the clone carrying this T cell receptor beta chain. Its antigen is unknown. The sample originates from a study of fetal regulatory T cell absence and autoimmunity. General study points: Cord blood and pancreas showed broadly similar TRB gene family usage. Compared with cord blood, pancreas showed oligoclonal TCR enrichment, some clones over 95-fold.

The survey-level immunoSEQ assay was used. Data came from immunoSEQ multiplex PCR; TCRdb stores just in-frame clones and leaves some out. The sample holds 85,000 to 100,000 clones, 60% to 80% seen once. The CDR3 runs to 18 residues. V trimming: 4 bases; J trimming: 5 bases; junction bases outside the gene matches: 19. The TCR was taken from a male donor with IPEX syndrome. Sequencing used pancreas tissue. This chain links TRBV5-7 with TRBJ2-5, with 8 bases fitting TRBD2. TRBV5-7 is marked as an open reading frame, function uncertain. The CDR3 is CASSPPGTSDRHFETQYF. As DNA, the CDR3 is TGTGCCAGCAGCCCACCTGGGACTAGTGATAGGCATTTCGAGACCCAGTACTTC.